These T cell receptor beta chains were read from a single sample in a study of CD8 T cells in ankylosing spondylitis. TCRdb recomputed calls from the 5' RACE reads with MiXCR, one row per CDR3 protein. Of around 91,000 distinct CDR3 sequences in the sample, approximately 8.9% were seen once. The sample taken for sequencing was blood, either unsorted or a sorted T cell fraction (not recorded which). These TCRs come from a male donor with ankylosing spondylitis. CDR3s include the opening cysteine and the closing phenylalanine or tryptophan. A D gene is named only where the DNA matches it firmly. Expanded clones are given a class, and other clones once, few, many or no size at all.

v_gene: TRBV10-3; abundance: NA; j_gene: TRBJ2-3; d_gene: TRBD2; CDR3nt: TGTGCCATCACCGACGGAAGTCAGCGGGAGCACCGCACAGATACGCAGTATTTT; CDR3aa: CAITDGSQREHRTDTQYF
v_gene: TRBV24-1; abundance: NA; j_gene: TRBJ2-2; d_gene: NA; CDR3nt: TGTGCCACCAGTGAGGGCGACAGCCCCACCGGGGAGCTGTTTTTT; CDR3aa: CATSEGDSPTGELFF
v_gene: TRBV27; abundance: NA; j_gene: TRBJ2-1; d_gene: NA; CDR3nt: TGTGCCAGCAGTTTCCGTAGGCAGATAGACTCCTACAATGAGCAGTTCTTC; CDR3aa: CASSFRRQIDSYNEQFF
v_gene: TRBV29-1; abundance: many; j_gene: TRBJ2-1; d_gene: TRBD2; CDR3nt: TGCAGCGCCGGGACTACCAATGAGCAGTTCTTC; CDR3aa: CSAGTTNEQFF
v_gene: TRBV18; abundance: NA; j_gene: TRBJ2-2; d_gene: TRBD2; CDR3nt: TGTGCCAGCTCACCAGAGGCTAGCGGGAGGCCCAGCACCGGGGAGCTGTTTTTT; CDR3aa: CASSPEASGRPSTGELFF
v_gene: TRBV29-1; abundance: NA; j_gene: TRBJ2-7; d_gene: TRBD2; CDR3nt: TGCAGCGTGGGGGGACTAGCGGGGTCCTACGAGCAGTACTTC; CDR3aa: CSVGGLAGSYEQYF
v_gene: TRBV11-2; abundance: many; j_gene: TRBJ2-3; d_gene: NA; CDR3nt: TGTGCCAGCAGCTTAGAAGGGTACACAGATACGCAGTATTTT; CDR3aa: CASSLEGYTDTQYF
v_gene: TRBV2; abundance: many; j_gene: TRBJ1-1; d_gene: NA; CDR3nt: TGTGCCAGCACGTACACTCCGGAAGCTTTCTTT; CDR3aa: CASTYTPEAFF
v_gene: TRBV19; abundance: NA; j_gene: TRBJ1-5; d_gene: NA; CDR3nt: TGTGCCACCCTCTGCAATCAGCCCCAGCATTTT; CDR3aa: CATLCNQPQHF
v_gene: TRBV14; abundance: few; j_gene: TRBJ2-3; d_gene: NA; CDR3nt: TGTGCCAGCAGCCAAGATAGACTCCTAGGCCTCAGCGATACGCAGTATTTT; CDR3aa: CASSQDRLLGLSDTQYF
v_gene: TRBV27; abundance: NA; j_gene: TRBJ1-6; d_gene: TRBD1; CDR3nt: TGTGCCAGCACCGGTCGGACAGGGTTGGCACCCCTCCACTTT; CDR3aa: CASTGRTGLAPLHF
v_gene: TRBV6-1; abundance: many; j_gene: TRBJ2-2; d_gene: NA; CDR3nt: TGTGCCAGCGGCCCAAAAATAAACCCCGGGGAGCTGTTTTTT; CDR3aa: CASGPKINPGELFF
v_gene: TRBV9; abundance: NA; j_gene: TRBJ1-2; d_gene: NA; CDR3nt: TGTGCCAGCAGCGTAGAGGATACGGGACTCCAGGGAGGCTACACCTTC; CDR3aa: CASSVEDTGLQGGYTF
v_gene: TRBV5-1; abundance: few; j_gene: TRBJ2-7; d_gene: TRBD2; CDR3nt: TGCGCCAGCAGCTTGGCACTAGCGCCATCCTCCTACGAGCAGTACTTC; CDR3aa: CASSLALAPSSYEQYF
v_gene: TRBV5-6; abundance: NA; j_gene: TRBJ1-1; d_gene: NA; CDR3nt: TGTGCCAGCAGCTACGGGACGGCTGAAGCTTTCTTT; CDR3aa: CASSYGTAEAFF
v_gene: TRBV20-1; abundance: many; j_gene: TRBJ2-7; d_gene: NA; CDR3nt: TGCAGTGCTAGAGATCGGACAGCCCCCTACGAGCAGTACTTC; CDR3aa: CSARDRTAPYEQYF
v_gene: TRBV3-1; abundance: NA; j_gene: TRBJ1-2; d_gene: NA; CDR3nt: TGTGCCAGCAGCCAAGGGGCCGGCCCTTCTACCGCCGATGGCTACACCTTC; CDR3aa: CASSQGAGPSTADGYTF
v_gene: TRBV4-1; abundance: many; j_gene: TRBJ2-3; d_gene: NA; CDR3nt: TGCGCCAGCAGCCAAGGGTCGAGCACAGATACGCAGTATTTT; CDR3aa: CASSQGSSTDTQYF
v_gene: TRBV27; abundance: NA; j_gene: TRBJ1-2; d_gene: NA; CDR3nt: TGTGCCAGCAGTCCCCTCGGGAGGGGATACGACTATGGCTACACCTTC; CDR3aa: CASSPLGRGYDYGYTF
v_gene: TRBV24-1; abundance: few; j_gene: TRBJ2-1; d_gene: TRBD1; CDR3nt: TGTGCCACCAATTACAGGGGTGGAAGTGAGCAGTTCTTC; CDR3aa: CATNYRGGSEQFF